This TCR beta chain was identified during a study of control samples from healthy donors and cancer patients. The repertoire was sequenced with immunoSEQ multiplex PCR; TCRdb's copy has only in-frame clones and lacks some. The sample lists about 51,000 clones, 85% to 90% occurring once. The CDR3 is 14 residues long. Germline-derived CDR1 and CDR2 are SGHKS and YYEKEE (reference sequence). V was pared by 4 bases and J by 2 bases, with 12 bases between. Source material: PBMCs. V is TRBV5-5 and J is TRBJ2-5; perhaps TRBD1 as D (5 bases). The TCR was taken from a man in his forties or fifties with head and neck cancer. CDR3 protein: CASSRETVQETQYF. The CDR3 nucleotides are TGTGCCAGCAGCAGAGAGACAGTACAAGAGACCCAGTACTTC.